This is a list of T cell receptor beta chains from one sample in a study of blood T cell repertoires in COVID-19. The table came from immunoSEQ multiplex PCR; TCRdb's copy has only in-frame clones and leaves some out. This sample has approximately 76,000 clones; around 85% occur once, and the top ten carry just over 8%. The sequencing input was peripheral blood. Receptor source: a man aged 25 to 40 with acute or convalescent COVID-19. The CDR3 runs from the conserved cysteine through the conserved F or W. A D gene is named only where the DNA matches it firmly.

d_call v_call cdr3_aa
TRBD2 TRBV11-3 CASSLGGKRETQYF
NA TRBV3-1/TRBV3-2 CASSQDIAQYF
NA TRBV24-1 CATSDYLQGFYEQYF
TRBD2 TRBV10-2 CASRGGSGQETQYF
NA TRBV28 CASSGGGGNQPQHF
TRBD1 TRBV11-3 CASSYRGNTGELFF
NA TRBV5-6 CASSLRGTEAFF
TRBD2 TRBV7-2 CASSLSSTTRGVNIQYF
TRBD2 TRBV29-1 CSALGLAFSYEQYF
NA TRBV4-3 CASSQGLGEEETQYF
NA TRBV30 CAWSVHGNTIYF
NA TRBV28 CASSKIPDTGELFF
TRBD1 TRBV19 CASSLQGAENTIYF
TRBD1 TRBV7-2 CASRAYMSDRGAEQYF
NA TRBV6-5 CASSYGRQNSPLHF
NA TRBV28 CASSISGASGNTIYF
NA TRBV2 CASSDQVVVAGYTF
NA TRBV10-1 CASKDQDRETRDSPLHF
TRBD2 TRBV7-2 CASSSYGRGRNEQFF
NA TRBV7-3 CASSLMAQETQYF
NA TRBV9 CASSVGGNGYTF
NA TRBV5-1 CASSQNTDTQYF
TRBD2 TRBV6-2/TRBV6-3 CASSYFPRASGTPKGTQYF
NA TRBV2 CASVQDQETQYF
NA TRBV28 CASTGPIELAFYEQYF
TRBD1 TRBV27 CASSGTARTEAFF
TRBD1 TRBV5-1 CASSLIEGQGVYEQYF
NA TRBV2 CASSLGDINTEAFF
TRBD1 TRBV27 CASSWTGGSYGYTF
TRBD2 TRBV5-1 CASSLAGGSADTQYF
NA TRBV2 CASSGDNEQFF
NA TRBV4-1 CASSPVGEGGGNQPQHF
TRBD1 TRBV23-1 CASSRLVQGVRYEQYF